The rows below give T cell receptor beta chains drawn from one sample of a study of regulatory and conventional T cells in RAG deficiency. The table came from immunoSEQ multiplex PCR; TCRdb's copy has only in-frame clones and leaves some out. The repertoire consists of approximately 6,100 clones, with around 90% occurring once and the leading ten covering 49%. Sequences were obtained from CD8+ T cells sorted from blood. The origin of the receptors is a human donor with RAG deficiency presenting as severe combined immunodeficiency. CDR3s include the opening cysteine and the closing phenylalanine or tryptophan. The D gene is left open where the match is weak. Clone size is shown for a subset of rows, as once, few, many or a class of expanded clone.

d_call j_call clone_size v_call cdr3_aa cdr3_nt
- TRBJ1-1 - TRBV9 CASSAPGAEAFF TGTGCCAGCAGCGCCCCGGGAGCCGAAGCTTTCTTT
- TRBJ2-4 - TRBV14 CASSQADSPFTLAKNIQYF TGTGCCAGCAGCCAAGCAGACAGCCCGTTTACACTAGCCAAAAACATTCAGTACTTC
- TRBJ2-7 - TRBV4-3 CASSQEATGSYEQYF TGCGCCAGCAGCCAAGAAGCTACAGGGTCCTACGAGCAGTACTTC
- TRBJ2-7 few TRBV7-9 CASSFEGDEQYF TGTGCCAGCAGCTTCGAGGGGGACGAGCAGTACTTC
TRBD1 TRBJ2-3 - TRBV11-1 CASSYRGWADTQYF TGTGCCAGCAGCTACAGGGGTTGGGCAGATACGCAGTATTTT
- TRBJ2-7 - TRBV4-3 CASSQDQWGAYEQYF TGCGCCAGCAGCCAAGATCAGTGGGGGGCCTACGAGCAGTACTTC
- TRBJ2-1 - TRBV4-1 CASKPGVRYNEQFF TGCGCCAGCAAACCGGGGGTTCGCTACAATGAGCAGTTCTTC
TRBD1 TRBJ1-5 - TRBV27 CASSSGTGSNQPQHF TGTGCCAGCAGTTCCGGGACAGGGAGCAATCAGCCCCAGCATTTT
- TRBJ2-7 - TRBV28 CASSFTYEQYF TGTGCCAGCAGTTTCACCTACGAGCAGTACTTC
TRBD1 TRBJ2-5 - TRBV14 CASRLRDSKETQYF TGTGCCAGCAGGCTCCGGGACAGTAAAGAGACCCAGTACTTC
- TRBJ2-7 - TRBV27 CASSLGGPYEQYF TGTGCCAGCAGTTTAGGGGGGCCCTACGAGCAGTACTTC
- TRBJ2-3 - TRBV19 CASSMGRGRTDTQYF TGTGCCAGTAGTATGGGCAGGGGAAGAACAGATACGCAGTATTTT
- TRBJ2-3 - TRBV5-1 CASSLGRDTQYF TGCGCCAGCAGCTTGGGAAGGGATACGCAGTATTTT
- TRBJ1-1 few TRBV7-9 CASSLGATEAFF TGTGCCAGCAGCTTGGGGGCCACTGAAGCTTTCTTT
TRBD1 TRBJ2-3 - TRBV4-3 CASSEGIQGLDTQYF TGCGCCAGCAGCGAAGGGATACAGGGGCTAGATACGCAGTATTTT
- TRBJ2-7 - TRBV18 CASSPEGWVAYEQYF TGTGCCAGCTCACCAGAAGGGTGGGTCGCCTACGAGCAGTACTTC
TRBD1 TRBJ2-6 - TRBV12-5 CASGQGLGGANVLTF TGTGCTAGTGGACAGGGGTTAGGCGGGGCCAACGTCCTGACTTTC
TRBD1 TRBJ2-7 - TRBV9 CASSPGTGGPYEQYF TGTGCCAGCAGCCCCGGGACAGGGGGCCCCTACGAGCAGTACTTC
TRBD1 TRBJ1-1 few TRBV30 CAWSGDRDTEAFF TGTGCCTGGAGTGGGGACAGAGACACTGAAGCTTTCTTT
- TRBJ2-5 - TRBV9 CASSGGGTDYEETQYF TGTGCCAGCAGCGGAGGGGGGACGGATTACGAAGAGACCCAGTACTTC
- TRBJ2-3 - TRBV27 CASSLLGGTDTQYF TGTGCCAGCAGTTTATTGGGGGGCACAGATACGCAGTATTTT
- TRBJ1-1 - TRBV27 CASSFRDYNTEAFF TGTGCCAGCAGTTTCCGGGACTATAACACTGAAGCTTTCTTT
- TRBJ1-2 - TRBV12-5 CASGGGPNYGYTF TGTGCTAGTGGAGGGGGTCCTAACTATGGCTACACCTTC
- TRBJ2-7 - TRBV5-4 CASSLEAGFYEQYF TGTGCCAGCAGCTTGGAAGCAGGTTTCTACGAGCAGTACTTC
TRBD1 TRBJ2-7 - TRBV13 CASSPGHYRGEQYF TGTGCCAGCAGCCCCGGTCACTACAGGGGTGAGCAGTACTTC
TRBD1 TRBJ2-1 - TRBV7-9 CASSSTGQGGNEQFF TGTGCCAGCAGCTCGACGGGACAGGGGGGGAATGAGCAGTTCTTC
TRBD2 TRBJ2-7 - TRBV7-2 CASSLTSGSLLEQYF TGTGCCAGCAGCTTAACTAGCGGGAGCCTCCTCGAGCAGTACTTC
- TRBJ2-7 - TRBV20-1 CSARAGYEQYF TGCAGTGCTAGAGCAGGGTACGAGCAGTACTTC
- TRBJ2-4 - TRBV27 CASSLSAKNIQYF TGTGCCAGCAGTTTATCAGCCAAAAACATTCAGTACTTC
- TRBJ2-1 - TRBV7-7 CASSLGGSYNEQFF TGTGCCAGCAGCTTAGGGGGCTCCTACAATGAGCAGTTCTTC
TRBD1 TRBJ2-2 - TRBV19 CASRQHLGQGNTGELFF TGTGCCAGTAGACAACACCTGGGACAGGGGAACACCGGGGAGCTGTTTTTT
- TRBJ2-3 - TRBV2 CASSVWDNTDTQYF TGTGCCAGCAGTGTCTGGGACAACACAGATACGCAGTATTTT
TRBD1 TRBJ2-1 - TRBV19 CASKTGVNEQFF TGTGCCAGTAAGACAGGGGTCAATGAGCAGTTCTTC
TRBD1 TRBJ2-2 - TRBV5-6 CASSPVTGEGTGELFF TGTGCCAGCAGCCCCGTCACAGGGGAAGGAACCGGGGAGCTGTTTTTT
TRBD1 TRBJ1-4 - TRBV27 CASSLSRGRTNEKLFF TGTGCCAGCAGTTTATCCAGGGGGCGAACTAATGAAAAACTGTTTTTT
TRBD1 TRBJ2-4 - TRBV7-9 CASSPGQGANKNIQYF TGTGCCAGCAGCCCTGGACAGGGGGCGAACAAAAACATTCAGTACTTC
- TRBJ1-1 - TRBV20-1 CSARDNTEAFF TGCAGTGCTAGAGACAACACTGAAGCTTTCTTT
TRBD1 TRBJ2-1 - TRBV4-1 CASSPGTGRNEQFF TGCGCCAGCAGCCCCGGGACAGGGCGGAATGAGCAGTTCTTC
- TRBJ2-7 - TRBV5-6 CASSLAPYEQYF TGTGCCAGCAGCTTGGCACCCTACGAGCAGTACTTC
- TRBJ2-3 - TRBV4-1 CASSHSPARPDTQYF TGCGCCAGCAGCCATTCCCCCGCGCGGCCAGATACGCAGTATTTT
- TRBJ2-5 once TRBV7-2 CASSLAFWAPSQETQYF TGTGCCAGCAGCTTAGCGTTTTGGGCACCCAGCCAAGAGACCCAGTACTTC
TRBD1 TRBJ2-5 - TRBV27 CASRTGGGETQYF TGTGCCAGCAGGACAGGGGGCGGGGAGACCCAGTACTTC
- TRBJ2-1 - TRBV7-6 CASSSTSVHYNEQFF TGTGCCAGCAGCTCCACCTCCGTGCACTACAATGAGCAGTTCTTC
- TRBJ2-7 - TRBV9 CASSVGSEPYEQYF TGTGCCAGCAGCGTAGGGTCGGAGCCCTACGAGCAGTACTTC
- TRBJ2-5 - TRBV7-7 CASSSRGRLETQYF TGTGCCAGCAGCTCCCGGGGACGCCTGGAGACCCAGTACTTC
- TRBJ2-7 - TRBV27 CASGHQGRSFGEQYF TGTGCCAGCGGGCATCAGGGACGGTCCTTTGGCGAGCAGTACTTC
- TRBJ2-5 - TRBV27 CASSYNLGTPAETQYF TGTGCCAGCAGTTATAATTTGGGGACTCCCGCGGAGACCCAGTACTTC
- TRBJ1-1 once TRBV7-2 CASSSGTEAFF TGTGCCAGCAGCTCAGGCACTGAAGCTTTCTTT